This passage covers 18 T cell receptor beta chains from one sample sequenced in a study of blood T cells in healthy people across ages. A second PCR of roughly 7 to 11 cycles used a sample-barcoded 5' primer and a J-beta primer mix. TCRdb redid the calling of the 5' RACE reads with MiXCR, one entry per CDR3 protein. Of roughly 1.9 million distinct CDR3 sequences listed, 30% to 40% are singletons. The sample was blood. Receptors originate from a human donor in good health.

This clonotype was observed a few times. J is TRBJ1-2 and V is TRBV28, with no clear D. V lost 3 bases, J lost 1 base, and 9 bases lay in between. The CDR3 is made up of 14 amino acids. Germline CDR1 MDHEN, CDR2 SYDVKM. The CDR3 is CASSFDPSNYGYTF. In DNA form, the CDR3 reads TGTGCCAGCAGTTTTGACCCTAGTAACTATGGCTACACCTTC.

CDR3 protein: CSVEAWWGTGELFF. In nucleotides, the CDR3 is TGCAGCGTTGAGGCTTGGTGGGGTACCGGGGAGCTGTTTTTT. The chain links TRBV29-1 to TRBJ2-2; no clear D. V lost 3 bases to trimming and J lost 5 bases, with 13 bases between them. CDR1 and CDR2 from the germline V gene are SQVTM and ANQGSEA. CDR3 length equals 14 residues.

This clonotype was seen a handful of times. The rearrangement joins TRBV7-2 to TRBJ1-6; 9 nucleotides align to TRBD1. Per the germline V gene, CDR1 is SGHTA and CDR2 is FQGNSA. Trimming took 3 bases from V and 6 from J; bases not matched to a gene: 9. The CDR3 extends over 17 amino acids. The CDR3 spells CASSFSSPGQGNSPLHF. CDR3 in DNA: TGTGCCAGCAGCTTCTCCTCCCCGGGACAGGGTAATTCACCCCTCCACTTT.

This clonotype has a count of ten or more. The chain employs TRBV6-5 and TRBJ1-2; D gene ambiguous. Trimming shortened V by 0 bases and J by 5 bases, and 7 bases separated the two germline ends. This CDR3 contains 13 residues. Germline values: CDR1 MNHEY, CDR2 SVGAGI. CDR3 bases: TGTGCCAGCAGTTACTCGAACTCGTATGGCTACACCTTC. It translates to CASSYSNSYGYTF.

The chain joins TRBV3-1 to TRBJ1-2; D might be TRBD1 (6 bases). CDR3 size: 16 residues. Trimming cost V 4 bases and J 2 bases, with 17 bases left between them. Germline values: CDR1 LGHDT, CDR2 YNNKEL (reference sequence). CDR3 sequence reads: CASSLGRGSPNYGYTF. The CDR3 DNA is TGTGCCAGCAGCCTGGGCAGGGGATCGCCCAACTATGGCTACACCTTC. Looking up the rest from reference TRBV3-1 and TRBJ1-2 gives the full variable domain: DTAVSQTPKYLVTQMGNDKSIKCEQNLGHDTMYWYKQDSKKFLKIMFSYNNKELIINETVPNRFSPKSPDKAHLNLHINSLELGDSAVYFCASSLGRGSPNYGYTFGSGTRLTVV.

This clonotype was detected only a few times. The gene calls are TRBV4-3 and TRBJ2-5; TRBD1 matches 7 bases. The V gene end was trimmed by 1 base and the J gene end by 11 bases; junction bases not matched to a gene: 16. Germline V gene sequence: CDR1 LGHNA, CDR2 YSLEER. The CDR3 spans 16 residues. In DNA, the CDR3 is TGCGCCAGCAGCCAAGCCATCAGGGACAGCAGAAGAGAGCAGTACTTC. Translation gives CASSQAIRDSRREQYF.

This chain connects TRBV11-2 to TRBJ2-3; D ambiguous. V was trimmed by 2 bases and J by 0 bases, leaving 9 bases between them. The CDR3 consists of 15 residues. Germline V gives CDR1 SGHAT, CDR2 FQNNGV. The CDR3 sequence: CASSLPQPSTDTQYF. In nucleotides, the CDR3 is TGTGCCAGCAGCTTACCACAGCCCAGCACAGATACGCAGTATTTT.

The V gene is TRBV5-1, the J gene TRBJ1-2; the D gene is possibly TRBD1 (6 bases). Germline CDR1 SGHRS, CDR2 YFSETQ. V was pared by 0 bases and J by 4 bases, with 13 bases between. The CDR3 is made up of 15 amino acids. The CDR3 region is CASSLDREGRYGYTF. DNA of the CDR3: TGCGCCAGCAGCTTGGACAGGGAAGGTCGCTATGGCTACACCTTC.

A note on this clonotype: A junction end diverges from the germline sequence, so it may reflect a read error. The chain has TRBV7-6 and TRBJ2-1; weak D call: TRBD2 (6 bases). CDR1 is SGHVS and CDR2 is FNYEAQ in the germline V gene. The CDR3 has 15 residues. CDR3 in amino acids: CTSSLRDGRNNEQFF. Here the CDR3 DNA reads TGTACCAGCAGCTTACGGGACGGGAGAAACAATGAGCAGTTCTTC.

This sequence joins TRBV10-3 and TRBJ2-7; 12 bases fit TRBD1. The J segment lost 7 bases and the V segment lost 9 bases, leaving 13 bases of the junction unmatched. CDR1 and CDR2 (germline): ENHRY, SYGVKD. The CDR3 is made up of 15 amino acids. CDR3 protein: CAIEGPGQGANEQYF. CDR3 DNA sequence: TGTGCCATAGAAGGCCCGGGACAGGGGGCTAATGAGCAGTACTTC.

For the CDR3, the DNA is TGTGCCAGCAGCCCGGGGGGGGCAACAACAGATACGCAGTATTTT. Translation: CASSPGGATTDTQYF. This rearrangement joins TRBV9 to TRBJ2-3; 8 bases match TRBD2. CDR1 is SGDLS, CDR2 YYNGEE, per germline. J lost 3 bases, V lost 4 bases, and 7 bases had no gene match. The CDR3 sequence is 15 residues long.

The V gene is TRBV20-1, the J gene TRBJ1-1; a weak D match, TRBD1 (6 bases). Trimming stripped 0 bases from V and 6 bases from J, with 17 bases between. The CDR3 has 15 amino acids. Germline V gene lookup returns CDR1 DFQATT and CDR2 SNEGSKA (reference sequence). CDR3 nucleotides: TGCAGTGCTAGAGATTTAGACGGACAGCTGCCTGAAGCTTTCTTT. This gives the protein CSARDLDGQLPEAFF.

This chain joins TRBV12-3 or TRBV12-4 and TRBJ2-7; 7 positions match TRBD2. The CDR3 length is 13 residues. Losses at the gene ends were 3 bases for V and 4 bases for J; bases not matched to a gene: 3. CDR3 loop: CASSFGSGYEQYF. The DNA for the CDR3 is TGTGCCAGCAGTTTTGGTAGCGGGTACGAGCAGTACTTC.

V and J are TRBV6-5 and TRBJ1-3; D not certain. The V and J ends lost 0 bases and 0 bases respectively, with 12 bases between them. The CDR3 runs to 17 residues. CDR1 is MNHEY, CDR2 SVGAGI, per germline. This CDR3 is CASSYSYEFRSGNTIYF. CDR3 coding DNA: TGTGCCAGCAGTTACTCCTATGAATTCCGCTCTGGAAACACCATATATTTT.

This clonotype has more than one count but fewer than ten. As DNA, the CDR3 is TGTGCCAGCAGCGCCGATCAGGTATACTACGAGCAGTACTTC. Its translation is CASSADQVYYEQYF. The chain recombines TRBV7-2 with TRBJ2-4, with no clear D. TRBJ2-7 matches the DNA end more closely, so the J call is doubtful. CDR1 SGHTA and CDR2 FQGNSA come from the germline V gene. This CDR3 has 14 amino acids.

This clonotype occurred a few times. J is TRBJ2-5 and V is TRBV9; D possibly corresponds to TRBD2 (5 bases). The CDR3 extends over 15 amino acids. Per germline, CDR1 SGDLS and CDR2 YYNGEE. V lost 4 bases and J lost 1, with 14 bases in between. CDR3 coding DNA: TGTGCCAGCAGCCCCGGGGTCGGCGTCCAAGAGACCCAGTACTTC. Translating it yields CASSPGVGVQETQYF.

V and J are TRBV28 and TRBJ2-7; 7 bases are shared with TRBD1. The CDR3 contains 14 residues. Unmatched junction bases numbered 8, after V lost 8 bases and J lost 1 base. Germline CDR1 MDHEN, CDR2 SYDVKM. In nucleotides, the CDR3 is TGTGCCAGCGTAGCCCCGGGACAGTCCTACGAGCAGTACTTC. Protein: CASVAPGQSYEQYF.

CDR3: CASSFKWVNARPEAFF. The CDR3 DNA reads as TGTGCCAGCAGTTTTAAATGGGTAAATGCGAGACCCGAAGCTTTCTTT. The chain carries TRBV6-5 and TRBJ1-1; unclear D gene. Germline V gene data show CDR1 as MNHEY and CDR2 as SVGAGI. Trimming stripped 4 bases from V and 8 bases from J, with 23 bases between. The CDR3 totals 16 residues.